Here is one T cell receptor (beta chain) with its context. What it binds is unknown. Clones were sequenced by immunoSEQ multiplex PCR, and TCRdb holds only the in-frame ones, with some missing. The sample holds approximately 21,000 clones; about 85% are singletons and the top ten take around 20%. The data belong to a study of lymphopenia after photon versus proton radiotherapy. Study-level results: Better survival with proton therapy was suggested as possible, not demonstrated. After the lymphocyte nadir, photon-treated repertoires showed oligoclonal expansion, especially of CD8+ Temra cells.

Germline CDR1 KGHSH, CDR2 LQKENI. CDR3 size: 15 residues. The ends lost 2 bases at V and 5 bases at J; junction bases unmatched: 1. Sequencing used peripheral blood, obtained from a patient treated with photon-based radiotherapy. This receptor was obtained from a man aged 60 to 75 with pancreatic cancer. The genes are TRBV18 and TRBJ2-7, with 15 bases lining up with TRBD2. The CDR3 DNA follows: TGTGCCAGCTCACCAGGACTAGCGGGGGGGGACGAGCAGTACTTC. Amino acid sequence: CASSPGLAGGDEQYF.